The clone carrying this TCR beta chain showed up many times. The data stem from a study of T-cell memory formation after mild COVID-19. This CDR3 comprises 15 residues. The trim removed 2 bases at V and 2 bases at J, leaving 3 bases unmatched. Germline assignment: CDR1 SGHRS and CDR2 YFSETQ. TCRdb processed the 5' RACE reads anew with MiXCR; each CDR3 protein has one entry. The table shows over 120,000 distinct CDR3 sequences, with 6% occurring only once. This chain joins TRBV5-1 and TRBJ2-7, with 11 positions matching TRBD2. Specimen: PBMCs or a T cell subset sorted from them (not recorded which). This TCR came from an adult woman who had mild COVID-19 (a few samples of this study predate the infection). Cell type and time point are not known. CDR3: CASSFGTSGAYEQYF. The CDR3 nucleotides read TGCGCCAGCAGCTTCGGGACTAGCGGCGCCTACGAGCAGTACTTC.